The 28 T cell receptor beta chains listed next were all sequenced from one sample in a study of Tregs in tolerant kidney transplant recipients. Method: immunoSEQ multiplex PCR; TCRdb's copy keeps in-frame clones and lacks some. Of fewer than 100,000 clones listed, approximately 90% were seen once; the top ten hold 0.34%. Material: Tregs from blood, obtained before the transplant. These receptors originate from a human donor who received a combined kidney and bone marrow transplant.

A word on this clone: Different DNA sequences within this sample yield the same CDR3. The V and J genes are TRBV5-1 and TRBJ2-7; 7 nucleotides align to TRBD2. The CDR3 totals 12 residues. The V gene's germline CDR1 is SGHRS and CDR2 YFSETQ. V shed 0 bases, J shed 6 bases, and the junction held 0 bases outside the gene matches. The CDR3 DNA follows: TGCGCCAGCAGCTTGGGGGGGGGCGAGCAGTACTTC. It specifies CASSLGGGEQYF.

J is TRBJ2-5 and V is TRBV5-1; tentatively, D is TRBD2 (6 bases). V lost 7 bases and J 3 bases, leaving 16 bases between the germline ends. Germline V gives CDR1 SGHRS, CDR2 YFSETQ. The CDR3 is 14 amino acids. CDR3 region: CASAGRDPKETQYF. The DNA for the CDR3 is TGCGCCAGCGCTGGGCGGGATCCCAAAGAGACCCAGTACTTC.

The CDR3 reads CASSLARGNYGYTF. As DNA, the CDR3 is TGTGCCAGCAGCTTGGCCAGGGGGAACTATGGCTACACCTTC. The chain carries TRBV5-4 and TRBJ1-2; 7 nucleotides match TRBD1. The CDR3 has 14 residues. Trimming took 0 bases from V and 2 from J; bases not matched to a gene: 1. Germline V gives CDR1 SGHNT, CDR2 YYREEE (reference sequence).

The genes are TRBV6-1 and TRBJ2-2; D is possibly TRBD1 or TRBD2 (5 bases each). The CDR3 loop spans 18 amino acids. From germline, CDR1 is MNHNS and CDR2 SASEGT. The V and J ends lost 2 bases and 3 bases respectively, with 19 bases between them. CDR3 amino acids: CASSEYGGLLSDTGELFF. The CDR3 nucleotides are TGTGCCAGCAGTGAATATGGGGGTCTCCTTTCCGACACCGGGGAGCTGTTTTTT.

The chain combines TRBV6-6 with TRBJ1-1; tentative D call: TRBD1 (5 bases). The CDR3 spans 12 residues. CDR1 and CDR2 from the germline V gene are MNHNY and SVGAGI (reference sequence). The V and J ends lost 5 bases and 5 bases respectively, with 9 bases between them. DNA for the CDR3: TGTGCCAGCAGTCAGGGATTAACTGAAGCTTTCTTT. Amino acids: CASSQGLTEAFF.

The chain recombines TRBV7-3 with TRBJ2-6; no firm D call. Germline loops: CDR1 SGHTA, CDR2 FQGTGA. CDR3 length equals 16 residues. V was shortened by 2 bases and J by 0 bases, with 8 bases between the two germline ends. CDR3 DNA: TGTGCCAGCAGCTTATGGGCAGGCTCTGGGGCCAACGTCCTGACTTTC. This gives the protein CASSLWAGSGANVLTF.

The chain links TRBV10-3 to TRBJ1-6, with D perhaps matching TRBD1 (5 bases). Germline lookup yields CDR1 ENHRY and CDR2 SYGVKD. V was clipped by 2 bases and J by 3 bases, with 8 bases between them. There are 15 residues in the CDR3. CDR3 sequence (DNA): TGTGCCATCAGTGAGGGGACGGACTATAATTCACCCCTCCACTTT. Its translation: CAISEGTDYNSPLHF.

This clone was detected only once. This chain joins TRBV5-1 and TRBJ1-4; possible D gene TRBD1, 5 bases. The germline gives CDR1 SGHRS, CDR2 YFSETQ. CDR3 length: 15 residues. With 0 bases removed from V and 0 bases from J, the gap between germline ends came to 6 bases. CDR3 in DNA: TGCGCCAGCAGCTTGGAGGGGTCAACTAATGAAAAACTGTTTTTT. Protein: CASSLEGSTNEKLFF.

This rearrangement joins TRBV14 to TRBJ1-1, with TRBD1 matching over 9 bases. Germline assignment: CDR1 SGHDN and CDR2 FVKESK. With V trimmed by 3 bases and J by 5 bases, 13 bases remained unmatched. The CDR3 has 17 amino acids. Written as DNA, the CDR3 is TGTGCCAGCAGCCATTGGGGACAGGGTATGATGGAGACTGAAGCTTTCTTT. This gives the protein CASSHWGQGMMETEAFF.

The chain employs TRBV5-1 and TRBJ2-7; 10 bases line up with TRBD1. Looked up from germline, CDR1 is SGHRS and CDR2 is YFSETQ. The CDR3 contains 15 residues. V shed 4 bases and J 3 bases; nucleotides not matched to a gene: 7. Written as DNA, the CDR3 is TGCGCCAGCAGCATTGGGACAGGGGAAAGCTACGAGCAGTACTTC. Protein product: CASSIGTGESYEQYF.

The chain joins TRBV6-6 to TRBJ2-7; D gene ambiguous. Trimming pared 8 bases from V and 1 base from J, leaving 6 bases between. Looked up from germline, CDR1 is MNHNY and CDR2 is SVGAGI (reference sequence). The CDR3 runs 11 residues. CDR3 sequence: CASGNSYEQYF. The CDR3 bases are TGTGCCAGCGGTAATTCCTACGAGCAGTACTTC.

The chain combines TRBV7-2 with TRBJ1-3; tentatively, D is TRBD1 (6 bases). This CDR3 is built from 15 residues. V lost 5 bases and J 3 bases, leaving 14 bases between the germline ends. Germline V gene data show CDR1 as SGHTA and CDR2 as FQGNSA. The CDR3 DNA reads TGTGCCAGCAGCCCCCTCCCAGGGGTTGGAAACACCATATATTTT. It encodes CASSPLPGVGNTIYF.

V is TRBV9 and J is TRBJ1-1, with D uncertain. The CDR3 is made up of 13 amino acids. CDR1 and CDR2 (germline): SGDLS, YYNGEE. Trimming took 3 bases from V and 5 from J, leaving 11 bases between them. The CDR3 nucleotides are TGTGCCAGCAGCGAACGGCCCGGGACTGAAGCTTTCTTT. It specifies CASSERPGTEAFF.

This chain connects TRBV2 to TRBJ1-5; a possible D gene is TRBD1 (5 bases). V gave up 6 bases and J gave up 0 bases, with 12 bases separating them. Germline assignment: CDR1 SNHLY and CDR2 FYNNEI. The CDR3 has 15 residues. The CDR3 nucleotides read TGTGCCAGCAGAAAGACAGATTATAGCAATCAGCCCCAGCATTTT. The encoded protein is CASRKTDYSNQPQHF.

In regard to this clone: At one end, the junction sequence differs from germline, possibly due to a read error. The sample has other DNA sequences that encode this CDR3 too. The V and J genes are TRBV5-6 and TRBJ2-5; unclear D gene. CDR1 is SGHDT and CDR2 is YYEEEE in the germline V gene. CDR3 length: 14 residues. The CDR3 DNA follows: TGTGCTAGCAGCTTTTCAATGGGGCAAGAGACCCAGTACTTC. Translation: CASSFSMGQETQYF.

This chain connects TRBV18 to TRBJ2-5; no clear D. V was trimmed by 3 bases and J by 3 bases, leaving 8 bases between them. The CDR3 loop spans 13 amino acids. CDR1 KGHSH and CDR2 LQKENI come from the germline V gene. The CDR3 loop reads CASSPNLKETQYF. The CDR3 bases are TGTGCCAGCTCACCTAACCTTAAAGAGACCCAGTACTTC.

CDR3: CASKLDSYEQYF. CDR3 nucleotide sequence: TGTGCCAGCAAGCTAGACAGCTACGAGCAGTACTTC. J is TRBJ2-7 and V is TRBV2; D is possibly TRBD1 (5 bases). The V gene's germline CDR1 is SNHLY and CDR2 FYNNEI. There are 12 residues in the CDR3. V shed 7 bases and J shed 3 bases, with 10 bases lying between them. The full variable domain, rest sourced from reference TRBV2 and TRBJ2-7, is EPEVTQTPSHQVTQMGQEVILRCVPISNHLYFYWYRQILGQKVEFLVSFYNNEISEKSEIFDDQFSVERPDGSNFTLKIRSTKLEDSAMYFCASKLDSYEQYFGPGTRLTVT.

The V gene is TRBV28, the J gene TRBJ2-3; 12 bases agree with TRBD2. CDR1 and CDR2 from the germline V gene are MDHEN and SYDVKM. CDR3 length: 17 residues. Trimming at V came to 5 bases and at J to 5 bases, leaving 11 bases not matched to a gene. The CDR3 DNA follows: TGTGCCAGCAGTACCCCTTCTAGCGGGAGGGCCAAAGATACGCAGTATTTT. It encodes CASSTPSSGRAKDTQYF.

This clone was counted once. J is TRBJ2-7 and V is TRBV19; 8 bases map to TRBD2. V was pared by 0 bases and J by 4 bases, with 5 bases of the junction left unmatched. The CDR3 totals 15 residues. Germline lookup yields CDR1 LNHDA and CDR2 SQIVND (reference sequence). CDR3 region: CASSIEQAGAYEQYF. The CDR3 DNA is TGTGCCAGTAGTATAGAACAAGCGGGGGCTTACGAGCAGTACTTC.

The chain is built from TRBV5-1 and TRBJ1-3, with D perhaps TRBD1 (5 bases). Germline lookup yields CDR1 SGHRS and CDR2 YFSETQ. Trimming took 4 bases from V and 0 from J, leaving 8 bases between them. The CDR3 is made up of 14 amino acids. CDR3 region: CASSRGPSGNTIYF. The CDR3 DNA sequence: TGCGCCAGCAGCAGGGGACCCTCTGGAAACACCATATATTTT.

The CDR3 spells CASSYLRDRDGYTF. The CDR3 bases are TGTGCCAGCAGTTACCTCCGGGACAGGGATGGCTACACCTTC. The chain carries TRBV6-5 and TRBJ1-2, with 9 bases identical to TRBD1. Per germline, CDR1 MNHEY and CDR2 SVGAGI. V shed 2 bases and J 6 bases; nucleotides not matched to a gene: 4. The CDR3 length is 14 residues.

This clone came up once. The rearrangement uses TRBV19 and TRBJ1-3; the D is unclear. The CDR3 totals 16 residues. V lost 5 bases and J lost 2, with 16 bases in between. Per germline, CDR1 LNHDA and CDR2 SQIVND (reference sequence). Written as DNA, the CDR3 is TGTGCCAGTAGTTCCTATATACCCCCGCCTGGAAACACCATATATTTT. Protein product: CASSSYIPPPGNTIYF.

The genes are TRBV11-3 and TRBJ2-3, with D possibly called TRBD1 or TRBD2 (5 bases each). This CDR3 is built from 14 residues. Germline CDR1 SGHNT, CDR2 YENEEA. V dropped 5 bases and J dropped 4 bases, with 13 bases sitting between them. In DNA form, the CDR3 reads TGTGCCAGCAGCCTAAGAATGGGGGCAGATACGCAGTATTTT. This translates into CASSLRMGADTQYF.

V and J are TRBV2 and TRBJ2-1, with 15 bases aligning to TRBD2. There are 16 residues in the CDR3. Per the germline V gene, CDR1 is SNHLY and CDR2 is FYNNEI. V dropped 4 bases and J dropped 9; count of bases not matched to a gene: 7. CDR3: CASSAGLAGGLVEQFF. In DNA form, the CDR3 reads TGTGCCAGCAGTGCGGGACTAGCGGGAGGATTGGTTGAGCAGTTCTTC.

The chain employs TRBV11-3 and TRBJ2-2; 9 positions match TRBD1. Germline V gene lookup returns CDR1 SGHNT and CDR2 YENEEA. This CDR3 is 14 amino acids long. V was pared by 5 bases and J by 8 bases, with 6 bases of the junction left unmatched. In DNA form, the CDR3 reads TGTGCCAGCAGCCAGGACAGGGGCAGGGGGGAGCTGTTTTTT. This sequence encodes CASSQDRGRGELFF.

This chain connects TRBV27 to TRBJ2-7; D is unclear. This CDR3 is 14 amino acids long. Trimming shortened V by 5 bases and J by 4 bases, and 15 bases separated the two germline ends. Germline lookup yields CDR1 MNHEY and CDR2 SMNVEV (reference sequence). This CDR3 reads CASSPSPFSYEQYF. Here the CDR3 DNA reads TGTGCCAGCAGTCCAAGCCCATTCAGTTACGAGCAGTACTTC.

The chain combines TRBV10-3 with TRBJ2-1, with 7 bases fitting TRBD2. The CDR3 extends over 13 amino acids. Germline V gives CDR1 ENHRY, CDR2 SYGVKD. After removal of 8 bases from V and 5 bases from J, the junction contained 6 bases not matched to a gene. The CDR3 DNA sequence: TGTGCCATCGGGGGGACTACCAACAATGAGCAGTTCTTC. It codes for CAIGGTTNNEQFF.

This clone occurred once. The CDR3 loop reads CASSLDTTNEKLFF. CDR3 sequence (DNA): TGCGCCAGCAGCTTGGACACAACTAATGAAAAACTGTTTTTT. This chain links TRBV5-1 with TRBJ1-4; D call uncertain. Germline V CDR1 and CDR2: SGHRS, YFSETQ. V was cut by 0 bases and J by 0 bases, with 3 bases left in between. CDR3 size: 14 residues. Full variable domain (rest looked up from reference TRBV5-1 and TRBJ1-4): KAGVTQTPRYLIKTRGQQVTLSCSPISGHRSVSWYQQTPGQGLQFLFEYFSETQRNKGNFPGRFSGRQFSNSRSEMNVSTLELGDSALYLCASSLDTTNEKLFFGSGTQLSVL.